Listed below are T cell receptor beta chains from one sample, sequenced in a study of vaccination effects on CD4 cells after COVID-19. TCRdb's copy holds only in-frame clones and misses some; the assay was immunoSEQ multiplex PCR. The table includes just under 65,000 clones, roughly 76% detected once. These receptors are not linked to any known antigen. Sequencing used CD4+ T cells from PBMCs cultured with HCoV-OC43 spike peptides, obtained before COVID-19 vaccination. The receptor set was obtained from a human donor who received a COVID-19 vaccine. CDR3s include the opening cysteine and the closing phenylalanine or tryptophan. Fields, in order: D gene, clone size, J gene, CDR3 length, V gene, CDR3 DNA, CDR3 protein. A D gene is named only where the DNA matches it firmly. Only some rows state a clone size, as once, few, many or a class for expanded clones.

d_call: NA; clone_size: NA; j_call: TRBJ2-5; cdr3_length: 13; v_call: TRBV5-1; cdr3_nt: TGCGCCAGCAGCCCGGGATCTCAAGAGACCCAGTACTTC; cdr3_aa: CASSPGSQETQYF
d_call: NA; clone_size: NA; j_call: TRBJ1-2; cdr3_length: 13; v_call: TRBV5-8; cdr3_nt: TGTGCCAGCAGCTTTTACGGGCAGCGGGGCTACACCTTC; cdr3_aa: CASSFYGQRGYTF
d_call: TRBD1; clone_size: NA; j_call: TRBJ2-1; cdr3_length: 12; v_call: TRBV5-1; cdr3_nt: TGCGCCAGCAAGTTCGAGGGGGCGAGGCAGTTCTTC; cdr3_aa: CASKFEGARQFF
d_call: NA; clone_size: few; j_call: TRBJ2-1; cdr3_length: 16; v_call: TRBV4-1; cdr3_nt: TGCGCCAGCAGCCAAGTTTGGGGGGCGCCCTACAATGAGCAGTTCTTC; cdr3_aa: CASSQVWGAPYNEQFF
d_call: NA; clone_size: NA; j_call: TRBJ1-2; cdr3_length: 14; v_call: TRBV7-2; cdr3_nt: TGTGCCAGCAGCTTAGGACAGTCCAACTATGGCTACACCTTC; cdr3_aa: CASSLGQSNYGYTF
d_call: NA; clone_size: few; j_call: TRBJ1-3; cdr3_length: 16; v_call: TRBV11-2; cdr3_nt: TGTGCCAGCAGCTTAAGAACAGCTCAGCTTGGAAACACCATATATTTT; cdr3_aa: CASSLRTAQLGNTIYF
d_call: NA; clone_size: NA; j_call: TRBJ1-3; cdr3_length: 15; v_call: TRBV20-1; cdr3_nt: TGCAGTGCTAGTAACGGGGGTAACTCTGGAAACACCATATATTTT; cdr3_aa: CSASNGGNSGNTIYF
d_call: NA; clone_size: once; j_call: TRBJ2-3; cdr3_length: 13; v_call: TRBV6-5; cdr3_nt: TGTGCCAGCAGTTATGACAGTACAGATACGCAGTATTTT; cdr3_aa: CASSYDSTDTQYF
d_call: NA; clone_size: once; j_call: TRBJ1-4; cdr3_length: 14; v_call: TRBV9; cdr3_nt: TGTGCCAGCAGCATCCGGGGGGCAGGTGAAAAACTGTTTTTT; cdr3_aa: CASSIRGAGEKLFF
d_call: NA; clone_size: NA; j_call: TRBJ1-4; cdr3_length: 16; v_call: TRBV6-6; cdr3_nt: TGTGCCAGCAGTACCCTTGGGGAGGGTTCGAGAGAAAAACTGTTTTTT; cdr3_aa: CASSTLGEGSREKLFF
d_call: TRBD2; clone_size: NA; j_call: TRBJ2-1; cdr3_length: 14; v_call: TRBV3-1/TRBV3-2; cdr3_nt: TGTGCCAGCAGCTTAGCGGGGGGGCGTAATGAGCAGTTCTTC; cdr3_aa: CASSLAGGRNEQFF
d_call: NA; clone_size: NA; j_call: TRBJ2-2; cdr3_length: 13; v_call: TRBV12-3/TRBV12-4; cdr3_nt: TGTGTAGCGGGACAGGGGAACACCGGGGAGCTGTTTTTT; cdr3_aa: CVAGQGNTGELFF
d_call: NA; clone_size: NA; j_call: TRBJ2-3; cdr3_length: 16; v_call: TRBV27; cdr3_nt: TGTGCCAGCGGTGGGGGGAGGGACACAAGCACAGATACGCAGTATTTT; cdr3_aa: CASGGGRDTSTDTQYF
d_call: TRBD1; clone_size: NA; j_call: TRBJ1-5; cdr3_length: 15; v_call: TRBV9; cdr3_nt: TGTGCCAGCAGCAGGACAGGGGGAGCTGGTCAGCCCCAGCATTTT; cdr3_aa: CASSRTGGAGQPQHF
d_call: NA; clone_size: NA; j_call: TRBJ1-5; cdr3_length: 14; v_call: TRBV3-1/TRBV3-2; cdr3_nt: TGTGCCAGCAGCCTCTCCGCAGGGGATCAGCCCCAGCATTTT; cdr3_aa: CASSLSAGDQPQHF
d_call: TRBD2; clone_size: NA; j_call: TRBJ2-1; cdr3_length: 16; v_call: TRBV28; cdr3_nt: TGTGCCAGCAGTTTAGCGGCGGGGGGGCGACACAATGAGCAGTTCTTC; cdr3_aa: CASSLAAGGRHNEQFF